This T cell receptor (beta chain) was sequenced in a study of T cell responses to AZD1222 COVID-19 vaccine (dated by TCRdb to the early 2020s). Regarding the research as a whole: AZD1222 recipients whose second dose came at about 4 weeks and those whose second dose came at about 12 weeks were combined into one group, since spike-specific TCR depth and breadth did not differ between the two schedules. TCR sequencing covered 233 trial participants: 207 given two doses of AZD1222 and about 26 given two doses of MenACWY control vaccine. Trial participants were enrolled by age into 18-55, 56-69 and 70-plus year subgroups, with about 150, 28 and 57 TCR-sequenced participants respectively. On the study overall, not on this receptor specifically: Conclusions about previously exposed vaccinees are limited, since just five to seven AZD1222 recipients were seropositive for SARS-CoV-2 at baseline. CD4 TCRs associated with the vaccine covered the entire spike protein, and the dominant responses were in regions 160-218 and 743-854. Participants were mostly white British, with more females than males. The authors suggested clonal diversity may have been underestimated. Because no samples from the day 14 peak response were available, repertoires could be characterized only after the peak T cell response. In the small 56-69-year group, the increase in depth fell short of significance, most likely because of low power. Spike-specific TCR breadth and depth rose significantly after two AZD1222 doses compared with day 0 and with MenACWY recipients. Nearly half of unique spike-specific TCRs reportedly recognized epitopes outside regions mutated in the B.1.351 and B.1.1.7 variants.

The CDR3 regions of human TCRbeta chains were subjected to immunosequencing. Concerning the study's data processing: Repertoire TCRs were checked for matches against a reference library of SARS-CoV-2-specific TCRs that had been generated using the MIRA antigen-specificity platform. Breadth was defined as the fraction of unique TCRs that were SARS-CoV-2-associated. Depth was defined as the fraction of total T cells that were SARS-CoV-2-associated. Using the MIRA data, every spike-specific TCR was mapped to the spike region that the TCR reacted to and assigned to either a CD4 or a CD8 class. Log10-transformed breadth and depth values were compared by one-way ANOVA with Sidak's multiple comparisons tests. TCRdb carries this immuneACCESS record with in-frame sequences only. Its versions omit some clonotypes, under half of them owing to an unresolved V gene in the studies checked, with the rest unexplained. The D gene and trimming were derived from the DNA, and the V and J assignments and clone size from that table. For this sample there are about 160,000 clones; 90% appear just once. About 1.6% of the sample belongs to the ten largest clones.

With respect to this clone: There is no known antigen for this receptor. Base qualities are missing; no much larger clone stands one base away.

CDR1 and CDR2, looked up from the germline V gene, are SGHTS and YDEGEE. The CDR3 contains 15 residues, cysteine and phenylalanine counted. The DNA shown is the 45-base CDR3, in frame from base 1. Compared with germline, V lacks 3 bases and J lacks 5 bases; bases without a gene match: 4. Explained via the paper, the time point label denotes: baseline before first vaccination. Samples from vaccinated people were obtained from the UK trials COV001 and COV002, which included a single-blind randomized controlled phase 2/3 trial of AZD1222 (ChAdOx1 nCoV-19) in healthy adults. Trial participant PBMC samples were collected at day 0 and day 28 after the second dose for TCRbeta chain sequencing.

This sequence uses TRBV5-8 and TRBJ1-6, with 8 junctional bases fitting TRBD1. The receptor comes from an adult in good health. The sample here was peripheral blood, taken on day 0 of AZD1222 vaccination. CDR3 protein: CASSSPGQDNSPLHF. The nucleotides read TGTGCCAGCAGCTCACCGGGACAGGATAATTCACCCCTCCACTTT.